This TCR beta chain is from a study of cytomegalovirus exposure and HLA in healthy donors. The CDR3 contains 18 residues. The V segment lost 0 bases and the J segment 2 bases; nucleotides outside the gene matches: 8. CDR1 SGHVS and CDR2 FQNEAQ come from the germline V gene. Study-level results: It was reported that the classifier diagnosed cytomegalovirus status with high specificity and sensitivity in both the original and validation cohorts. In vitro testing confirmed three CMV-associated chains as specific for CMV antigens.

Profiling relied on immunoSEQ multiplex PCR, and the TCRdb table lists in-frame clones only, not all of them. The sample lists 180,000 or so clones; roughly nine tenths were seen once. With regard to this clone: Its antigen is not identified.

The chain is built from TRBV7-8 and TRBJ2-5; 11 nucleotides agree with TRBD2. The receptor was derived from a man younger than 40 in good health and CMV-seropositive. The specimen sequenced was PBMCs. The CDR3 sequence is CASSLAPKTSGVQETQYF. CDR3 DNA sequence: TGTGCCAGCAGCTTAGCCCCCAAGACTAGCGGGGTACAAGAGACCCAGTACTTC. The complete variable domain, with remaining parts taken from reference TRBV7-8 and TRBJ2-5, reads GAGVSQSPRYKVAKRGQDVALRCDPISGHVSLFWYQQALGQGPEFLTYFQNEAQLDKSGLPSDRFFAERPEGSVSTLKIQRTQQEDSAVYLCASSLAPKTSGVQETQYFGPGTRLLVL.